The 15 T cell receptor beta chains in this list originate from one sample, sequenced in a study of blood T cell repertoires in COVID-19. Only in-frame clones appear in the TCRdb table, and some are missing; sequencing was by immunoSEQ multiplex PCR. The sample records some 260,000 clones, 87% being singletons. The sequenced sample was peripheral blood. Receptor source: a young man with active or convalescent COVID-19.

This chain joins TRBV12-5 and TRBJ2-1; 10 bases are a match to TRBD2. V shed 2 bases, J shed 2 bases, and the junction held 9 bases outside the gene matches. The CDR3 length is 18 residues. Germline-derived CDR1 and CDR2 are LGHNT and FRNRAP. The CDR3 sequence is CASGLLPTLAGAYNEQFF. CDR3 nucleotides: TGTGCTAGTGGTTTGCTTCCTACTCTAGCGGGGGCCTACAATGAGCAGTTCTTC.

This chain uses TRBV15 with TRBJ1-4, with 10 bases that match TRBD1. Germline assignment: CDR1 LNHNV and CDR2 YYDKDF (reference sequence). J lost 8 bases, V lost 5 bases, and 14 bases had no gene match. This CDR3 comprises 17 residues. CDR3: CATSPKRDRGLGEKLFF. In DNA form, the CDR3 reads TGTGCCACCAGCCCTAAGCGGGACAGGGGACTGGGAGAAAAACTGTTTTTT.

This clone appeared a single time. V gene TRBV3-1 (or the pseudogene TRBV3-2) combines with J gene TRBJ1-1; 10 bases agree with TRBD1. Trimming cost V 0 bases and J 2 bases; bases outside gene matches: 6. From germline, CDR1 is LGHDT and CDR2 YNNKEL (reference sequence). This CDR3 has 17 residues. The DNA for the CDR3 is TGTGCCAGCAGCCAAGACCTTGGGACAGGGGAAAACACTGAAGCTTTCTTT. Protein: CASSQDLGTGENTEAFF.

The chain combines TRBV3-1 (or the pseudogene TRBV3-2) with TRBJ1-1; perhaps TRBD1 as D (6 bases). V dropped 7 bases and J dropped 9 bases, with 21 bases sitting between them. This CDR3 is built from 14 residues. Germline V gene sequence: CDR1 LGHDT, CDR2 YNNKEL (reference sequence). CDR3 residues: CASTLDTGTGKAFF. The CDR3, as DNA: TGTGCCAGCACACTAGACACAGGGACGGGTAAAGCTTTCTTT.

The rearrangement joins TRBV19 to TRBJ2-3; 10 bases agree with TRBD2. This CDR3 has 17 amino acids. Germline V gives CDR1 LNHDA, CDR2 SQIVND (reference sequence). V was clipped by 3 bases and J by 3 bases; unmatched bases: 9. The CDR3 sequence: CASSMSGLAGVTDTQYF. In nucleotides, the CDR3 is TGTGCCAGTAGTATGTCGGGGCTAGCGGGGGTGACAGATACGCAGTATTTT.

V usage is TRBV7-8 and J usage is TRBJ1-2; D is possibly TRBD1 (5 bases). Germline V lookup: CDR1 SGHVS, CDR2 FQNEAQ. The CDR3 length is 15 residues. V shed 5 bases and J shed 2 bases, with 15 bases lying between them. CDR3: CASSLLDSANYGYTF. In DNA form, the CDR3 reads TGTGCCAGCAGCCTCCTAGACAGCGCCAACTATGGCTACACCTTC. Looking up the rest from reference TRBV7-8 and TRBJ1-2 gives the full variable domain: GAGVSQSPRYKVAKRGQDVALRCDPISGHVSLFWYQQALGQGPEFLTYFQNEAQLDKSGLPSDRFFAERPEGSVSTLKIQRTQQEDSAVYLCASSLLDSANYGYTFGSGTRLTVV.

The chain employs TRBV5-1 and TRBJ1-2; 8 nucleotides align to TRBD1. Germline values: CDR1 SGHRS, CDR2 YFSETQ. This CDR3 comprises 15 residues. V shed 0 bases, J shed 2 bases, and the junction held 3 bases outside the gene matches. CDR3 loop: CASSLVAGGNYGYTF. The CDR3 DNA sequence: TGCGCCAGCAGCTTGGTAGCAGGGGGCAACTATGGCTACACCTTC.

In DNA, the CDR3 is TGTGCCAGCAGCGACGGACAGGGGAGCTATGGCTACACCTTC. It is translated as CASSDGQGSYGYTF. The V gene is TRBV7-3, the J gene TRBJ1-2; 9 nucleotides align to TRBD1. Losses at the gene ends were 5 bases for V and 4 bases for J; bases not matched to a gene: 5. The CDR3 extends over 14 amino acids. The germline V gene encodes CDR1 SGHTA and CDR2 FQGTGA.

This chain connects TRBV4-1 to TRBJ1-1; D remains ambiguous. Germline CDR1 MGHRA, CDR2 YSYEKL. This CDR3 comprises 15 residues. V was clipped by 1 base and J by 1 base, with 10 bases between them. The chain's CDR3 is CASSQVRRENTEAFF. DNA for the CDR3: TGCGCCAGCAGCCAAGTAAGGAGGGAGAACACTGAAGCTTTCTTT.

The rearrangement uses TRBV10-3 and TRBJ1-1, with D maybe TRBD1 (5 bases). V was cut by 7 bases and J by 1 base, with 16 bases left in between. The length of the CDR3 is 15 residues. Germline V gives CDR1 ENHRY, CDR2 SYGVKD. The CDR3 DNA reads as TGTGCCATCACCGGCGGCGGGGGTAGGAACACTGAAGCTTTCTTT. Protein: CAITGGGGRNTEAFF.

The sample holds one count of this clone. This chain joins TRBV6-5 and TRBJ2-3; tentative D call: TRBD2 (5 bases). Per the germline V gene, CDR1 is MNHEY and CDR2 is SVGAGI. This CDR3 is built from 15 residues. V gave up 6 bases and J gave up 1 base, with 14 bases separating them. Here the CDR3 reads CASRGSGGGTDTQYF. CDR3 coding DNA: TGTGCCAGCAGGGGCAGCGGAGGAGGCACAGATACGCAGTATTTT.

The gene calls are TRBV27 and TRBJ2-1; D might be TRBD1 (5 bases). V lost 6 bases, J lost 0 bases, and 9 bases lay in between. The CDR3 runs to 14 residues. CDR1 and CDR2 from the germline V gene are MNHEY and SMNVEV (reference sequence). CDR3 loop: CASRQGFSYNEQFF. The CDR3 nucleotides read TGTGCCAGCAGGCAGGGTTTCTCCTACAATGAGCAGTTCTTC.

CDR3 nucleotides: TGTGCGGGTGGGCGGGAGGTGGCAGATACGCAGTATTTT. This encodes CAGGREVADTQYF. This chain connects TRBV2 to TRBJ2-3, with TRBD2 identical over 8 bases. Germline CDR1 reads SNHLY; CDR2 reads FYNNEI. The CDR3 is 13 amino acids.

V and J are TRBV11-2 and TRBJ2-7; 13 bases match TRBD2. The junction had 14 bases not matched to a gene; V was cut back by 5 bases and J by 4 bases. Germline-derived CDR1 and CDR2 are SGHAT and FQNNGV. This CDR3 is built from 18 residues. CDR3 in amino acids: CASSLGLAGAQIRYEQYF. The CDR3 nucleotides read TGTGCCAGCAGCCTTGGACTAGCGGGAGCCCAGATTAGGTACGAGCAGTACTTC.

Only one count was recorded for this clone. CDR3 amino acids: CASSFSPLVEQYF. The CDR3 DNA sequence: TGTGCCAGCAGCTTTTCTCCTCTCGTCGAGCAGTACTTC. The chain carries TRBV5-4 and TRBJ2-7; D is undetermined. This CDR3 contains 13 residues. V shed 2 bases and J shed 6 bases, with 12 bases lying between them. Per germline, CDR1 SGHNT and CDR2 YYREEE (reference sequence).